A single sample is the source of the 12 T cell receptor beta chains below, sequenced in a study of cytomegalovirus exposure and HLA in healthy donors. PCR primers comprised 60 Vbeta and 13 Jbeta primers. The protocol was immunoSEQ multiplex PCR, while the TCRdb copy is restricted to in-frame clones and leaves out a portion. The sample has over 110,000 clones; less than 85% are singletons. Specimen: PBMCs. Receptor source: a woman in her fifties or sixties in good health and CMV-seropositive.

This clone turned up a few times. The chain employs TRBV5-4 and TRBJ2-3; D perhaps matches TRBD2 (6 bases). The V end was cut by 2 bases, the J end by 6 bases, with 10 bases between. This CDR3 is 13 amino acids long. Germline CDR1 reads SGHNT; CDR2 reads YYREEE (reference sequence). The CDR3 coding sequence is TGTGCCAGCAGCTTACAGGAGGGGGATACGCAGTATTTT. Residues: CASSLQEGDTQYF.

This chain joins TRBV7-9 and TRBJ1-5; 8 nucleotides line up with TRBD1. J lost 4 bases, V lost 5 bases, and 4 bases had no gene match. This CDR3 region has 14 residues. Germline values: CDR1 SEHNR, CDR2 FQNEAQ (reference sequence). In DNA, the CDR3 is TGTGCCAGCAGCCCCGGGGACAGGAATCAGCCCCAGCATTTT. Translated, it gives CASSPGDRNQPQHF. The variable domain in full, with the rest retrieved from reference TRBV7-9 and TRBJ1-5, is DTGVSQNPRHKITKRGQNVTFRCDPISEHNRLYWYRQTLGQGPEFLTYFQNEAQLEKSRLLSDRFSAERPKGSFSTLEIQRTEQGDSAMYLCASSPGDRNQPQHFGDGTRLSIL.

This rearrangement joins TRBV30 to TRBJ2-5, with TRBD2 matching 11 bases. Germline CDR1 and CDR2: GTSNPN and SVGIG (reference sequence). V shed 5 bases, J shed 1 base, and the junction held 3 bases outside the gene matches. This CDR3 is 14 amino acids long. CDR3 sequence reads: CAWVGLAAQETQYF. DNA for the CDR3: TGTGCCTGGGTGGGACTAGCGGCCCAAGAGACCCAGTACTTC.

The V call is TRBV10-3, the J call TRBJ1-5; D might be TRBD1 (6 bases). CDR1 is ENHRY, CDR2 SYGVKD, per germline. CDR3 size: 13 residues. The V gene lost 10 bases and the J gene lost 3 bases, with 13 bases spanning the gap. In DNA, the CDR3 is TGTGCCACCCGGGACATGAACAATCAGCCCCAGCATTTT. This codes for CATRDMNNQPQHF.

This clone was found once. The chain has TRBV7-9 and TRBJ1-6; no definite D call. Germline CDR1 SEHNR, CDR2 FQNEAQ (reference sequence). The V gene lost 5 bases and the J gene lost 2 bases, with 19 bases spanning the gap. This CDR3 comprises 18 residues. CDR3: CASSAAGIGGPYNSPLHF. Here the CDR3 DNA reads TGTGCCAGCAGCGCCGCCGGGATTGGAGGCCCCTATAATTCACCCCTCCACTTT.

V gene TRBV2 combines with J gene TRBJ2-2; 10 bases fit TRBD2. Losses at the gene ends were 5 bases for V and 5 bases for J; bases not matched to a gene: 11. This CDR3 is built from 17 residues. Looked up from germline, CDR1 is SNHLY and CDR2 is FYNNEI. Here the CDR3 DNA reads TGTGCCAGCAGTATTCCTAGCGGGGGCCCGAGGACCGGGGAGCTGTTTTTT. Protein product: CASSIPSGGPRTGELFF.

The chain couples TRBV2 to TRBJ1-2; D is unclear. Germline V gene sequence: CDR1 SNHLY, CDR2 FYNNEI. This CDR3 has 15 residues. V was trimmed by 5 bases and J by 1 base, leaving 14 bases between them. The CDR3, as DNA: TGTGCCAGCAGTATATTCAGTAACGATAACTATGGCTACACCTTC. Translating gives CASSIFSNDNYGYTF.

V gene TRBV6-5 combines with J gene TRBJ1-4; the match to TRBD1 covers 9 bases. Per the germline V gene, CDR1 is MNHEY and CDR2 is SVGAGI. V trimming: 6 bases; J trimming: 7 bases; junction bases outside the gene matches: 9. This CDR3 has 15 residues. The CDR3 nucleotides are TGTGCCAGCAGAGTACAGGGGGCGATGGTTGAAAAACTGTTTTTT. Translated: CASRVQGAMVEKLFF.

The CDR3: CASRESGTGVDYGYTF. CDR3 DNA sequence: TGTGCCAGCAGGGAGTCTGGGACAGGGGTTGACTATGGCTACACCTTC. The J gene is TRBJ1-2, the V gene TRBV28; 10 bases are shared with TRBD1. The length of the CDR3 is 16 residues. CDR1 is MDHEN, CDR2 SYDVKM, per germline. With 6 bases clipped from V and 3 bases from J, the junction kept 10 bases outside the gene matches.

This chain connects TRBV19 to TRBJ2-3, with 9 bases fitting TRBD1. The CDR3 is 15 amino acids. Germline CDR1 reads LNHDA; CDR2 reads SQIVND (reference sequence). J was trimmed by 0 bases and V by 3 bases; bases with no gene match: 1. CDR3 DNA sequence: TGTGCCAGTAGTATCGGACAGGGGAGCACAGATACGCAGTATTTT. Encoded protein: CASSIGQGSTDTQYF.

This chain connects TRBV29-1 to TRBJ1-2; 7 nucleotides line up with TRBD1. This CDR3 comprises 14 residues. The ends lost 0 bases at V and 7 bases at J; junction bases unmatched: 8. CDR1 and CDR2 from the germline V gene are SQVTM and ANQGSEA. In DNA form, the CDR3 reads TGCAGCGTTGAAGATCAGGAGGGGGCGGTTGGCTACACCTTC. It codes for CSVEDQEGAVGYTF. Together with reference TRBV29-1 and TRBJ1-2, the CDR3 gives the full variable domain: SAVISQKPSRDICQRGTSLTIQCQVDSQVTMMFWYRQQPGQSLTLIATANQGSEATYESGFVIDKFPISRPNLTFSTLTVSNMSPEDSSIYLCSVEDQEGAVGYTFGSGTRLTVV.

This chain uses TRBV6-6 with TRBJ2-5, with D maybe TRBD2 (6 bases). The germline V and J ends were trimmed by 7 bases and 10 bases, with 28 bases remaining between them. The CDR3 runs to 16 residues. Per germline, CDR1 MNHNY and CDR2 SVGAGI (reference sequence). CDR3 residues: CASIAAGMGNKAIQYF. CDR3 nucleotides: TGTGCCAGCATCGCCGCGGGGATGGGAAATAAAGCAATCCAGTACTTC.